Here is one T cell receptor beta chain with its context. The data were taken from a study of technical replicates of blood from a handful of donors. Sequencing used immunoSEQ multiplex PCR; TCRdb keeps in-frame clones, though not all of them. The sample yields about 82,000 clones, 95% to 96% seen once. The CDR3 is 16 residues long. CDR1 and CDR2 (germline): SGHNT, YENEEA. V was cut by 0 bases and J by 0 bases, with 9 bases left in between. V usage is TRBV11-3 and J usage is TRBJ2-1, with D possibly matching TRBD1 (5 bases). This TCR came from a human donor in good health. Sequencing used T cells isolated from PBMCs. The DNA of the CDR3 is TGTGCCAGCAGCTTAGAGTACAGGCGCTCCTACAATGAGCAGTTCTTC. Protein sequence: CASSLEYRRSYNEQFF.